This section outlines one T cell receptor beta chain sequence together with its context. The antigen is not known. The data derive from a study of cytomegalovirus exposure and HLA in healthy donors. In the PCR, 60 Vbeta and 13 Jbeta primers were used. Only in-frame clones appear in the TCRdb table, and some are missing; sequencing was by immunoSEQ multiplex PCR. The top ten hold about 1.5% of the sample, which has 200,000 to 250,000 clones, 70% to 85% seen once. The CDR3 runs 14 residues. Germline V gene sequence: CDR1 MDHEN, CDR2 SYDVKM. J lost 7 bases, V lost 6 bases, and 4 bases had no gene match. Whole-study findings and limits: The authors judged a highly shared variant cluster likely a sequencing artifact. The study carried out a later analysis of TCR beta sequences. It associated some 15,000 of them with specific HLA alleles at a false discovery rate of 0.05.

The sequence came from a man aged 45-65 years in good health and CMV-seronegative. Material: PBMCs. V and J are TRBV28 and TRBJ1-6; 9 bases are a match to TRBD1. In DNA form, the CDR3 reads TGTGCCAGCAGACTCGGACAGGGGAATTCACCCCTCCACTTT. Translated: CASRLGQGNSPLHF. The whole variable domain, remainder taken from reference TRBV28 and TRBJ1-6, is DVKVTQSSRYLVKRTGEKVFLECVQDMDHENMFWYRQDPGLGLRLIYFSYDVKMKEKGDIPEGYSVSREKKERFSLILESASTNQTSMYLCASRLGQGNSPLHFGNGTRLTVT.